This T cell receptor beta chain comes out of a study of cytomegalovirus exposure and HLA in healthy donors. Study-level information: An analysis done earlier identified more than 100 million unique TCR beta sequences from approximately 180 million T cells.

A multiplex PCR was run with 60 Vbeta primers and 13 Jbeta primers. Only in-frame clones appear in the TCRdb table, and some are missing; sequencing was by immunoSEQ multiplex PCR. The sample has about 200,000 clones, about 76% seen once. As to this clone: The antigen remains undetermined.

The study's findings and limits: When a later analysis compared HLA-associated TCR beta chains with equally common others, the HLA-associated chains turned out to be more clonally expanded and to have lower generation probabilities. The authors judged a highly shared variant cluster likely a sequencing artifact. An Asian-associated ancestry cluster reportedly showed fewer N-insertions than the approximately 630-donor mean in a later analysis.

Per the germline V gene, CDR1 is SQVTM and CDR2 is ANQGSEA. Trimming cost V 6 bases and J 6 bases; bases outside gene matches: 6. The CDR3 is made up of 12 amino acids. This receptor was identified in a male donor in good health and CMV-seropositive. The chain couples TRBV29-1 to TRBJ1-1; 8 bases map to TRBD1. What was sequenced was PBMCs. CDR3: CSVSQQGAEAFF. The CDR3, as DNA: TGCAGCGTGAGTCAACAGGGGGCTGAAGCTTTCTTT.